This T cell receptor beta chain was found in a study of PD-1 blockade in classical Hodgkin lymphoma. Overall study results and limits: For complete responders, baseline diversity was comparable to that of newly diagnosed patients.

TCRdb keeps only in-frame clones here, not all; method: immunoSEQ multiplex PCR. The sample records over 15,000 clones, 75% to 90% being singletons. With regard to this clone: Its specificity is unknown.

Per germline, CDR1 MGHRA and CDR2 YSYEKL. The CDR3 is 17 amino acids. The V end lost 1 base, the J end lost 3 bases, and 17 bases lay between the germline ends. All patients relapsed after autologous stem cell transplantation, and brentuximab vedotin exposure varied. The material sequenced was peripheral blood mononuclear cells (PBMCs), taken before the second cycle of nivolumab. This TCR was sampled from a human donor with classical Hodgkin lymphoma. V and J are TRBV4-1 and TRBJ2-3; a weak D match, TRBD2 (5 bases). The chain's CDR3 is CASSQGLFGLVTDTQYF. DNA for the CDR3: TGCGCCAGCAGCCAAGGATTATTCGGACTCGTAACAGATACGCAGTATTTT.